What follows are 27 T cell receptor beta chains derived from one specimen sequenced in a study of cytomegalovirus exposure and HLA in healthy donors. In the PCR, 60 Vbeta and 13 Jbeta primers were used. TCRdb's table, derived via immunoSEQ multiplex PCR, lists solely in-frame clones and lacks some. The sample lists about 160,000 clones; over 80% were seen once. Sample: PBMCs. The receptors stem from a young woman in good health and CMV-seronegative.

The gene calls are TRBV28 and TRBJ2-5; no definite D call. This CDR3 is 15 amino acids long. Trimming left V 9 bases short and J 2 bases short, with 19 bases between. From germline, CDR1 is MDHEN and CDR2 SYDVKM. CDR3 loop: CASSTVTFPQETQYF. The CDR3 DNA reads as TGTGCCAGTAGTACAGTCACTTTCCCACAAGAGACCCAGTACTTC.

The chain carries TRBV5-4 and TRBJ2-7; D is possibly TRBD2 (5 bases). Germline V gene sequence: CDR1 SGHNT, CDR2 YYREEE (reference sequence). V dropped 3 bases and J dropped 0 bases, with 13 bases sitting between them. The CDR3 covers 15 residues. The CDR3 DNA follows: TGTGCCAGCAGCTCCCACCGGGAAGACTCCTACGAGCAGTACTTC. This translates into CASSSHREDSYEQYF.

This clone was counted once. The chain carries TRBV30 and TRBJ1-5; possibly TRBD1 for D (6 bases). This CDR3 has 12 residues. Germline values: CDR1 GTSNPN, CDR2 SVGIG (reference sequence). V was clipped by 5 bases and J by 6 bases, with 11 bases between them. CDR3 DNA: TGTGCCTGGGCAGGGGTCGGTCAGCCCCAGCATTTT. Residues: CAWAGVGQPQHF.

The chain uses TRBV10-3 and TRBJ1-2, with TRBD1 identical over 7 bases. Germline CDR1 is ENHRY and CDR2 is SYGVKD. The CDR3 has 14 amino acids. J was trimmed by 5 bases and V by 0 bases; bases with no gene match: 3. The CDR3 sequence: CAISESGQIYGYTF. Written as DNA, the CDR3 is TGTGCCATCAGTGAGTCGGGACAGATTTATGGCTACACCTTC.

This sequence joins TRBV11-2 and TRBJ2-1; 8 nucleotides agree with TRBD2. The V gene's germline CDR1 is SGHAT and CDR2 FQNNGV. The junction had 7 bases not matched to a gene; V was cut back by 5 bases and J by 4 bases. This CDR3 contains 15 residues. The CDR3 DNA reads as TGTGCCAGCAGCGGTCTAGCGGGTCAATACAATGAGCAGTTCTTC. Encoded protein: CASSGLAGQYNEQFF.

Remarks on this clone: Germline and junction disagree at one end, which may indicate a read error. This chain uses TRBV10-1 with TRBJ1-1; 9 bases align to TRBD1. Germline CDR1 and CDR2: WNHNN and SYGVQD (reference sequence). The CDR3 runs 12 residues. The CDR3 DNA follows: TGCGCCAGCAGTGGAGACAGGGGGGTACCTCGCTTT. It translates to CASSGDRGVPRF.

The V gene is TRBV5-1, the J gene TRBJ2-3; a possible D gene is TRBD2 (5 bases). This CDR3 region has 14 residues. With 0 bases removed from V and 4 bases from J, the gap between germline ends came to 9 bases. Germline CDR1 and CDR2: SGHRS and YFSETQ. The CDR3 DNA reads TGCGCCAGCAGCTTGGTAGGAGGCGCAGATACGCAGTATTTT. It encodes CASSLVGGADTQYF. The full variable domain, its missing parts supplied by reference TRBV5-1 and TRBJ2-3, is KAGVTQTPRYLIKTRGQQVTLSCSPISGHRSVSWYQQTPGQGLQFLFEYFSETQRNKGNFPGRFSGRQFSNSRSEMNVSTLELGDSALYLCASSLVGGADTQYFGPGTRLTVL.

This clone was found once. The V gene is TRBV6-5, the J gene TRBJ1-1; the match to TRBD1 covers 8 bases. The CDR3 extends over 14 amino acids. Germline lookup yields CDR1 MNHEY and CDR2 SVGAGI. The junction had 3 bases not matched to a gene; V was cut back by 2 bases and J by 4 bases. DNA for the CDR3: TGTGCCAGCAGTTACGGGGACAGGATCACTGAAGCTTTCTTT. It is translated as CASSYGDRITEAFF.

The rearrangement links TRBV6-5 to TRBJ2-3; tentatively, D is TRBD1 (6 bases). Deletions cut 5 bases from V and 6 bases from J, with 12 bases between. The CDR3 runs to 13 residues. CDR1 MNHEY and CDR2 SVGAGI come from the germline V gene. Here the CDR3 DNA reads TGTGCCAGCAGTACCCACAGGGAGGATACGCAGTATTTT. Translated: CASSTHREDTQYF.

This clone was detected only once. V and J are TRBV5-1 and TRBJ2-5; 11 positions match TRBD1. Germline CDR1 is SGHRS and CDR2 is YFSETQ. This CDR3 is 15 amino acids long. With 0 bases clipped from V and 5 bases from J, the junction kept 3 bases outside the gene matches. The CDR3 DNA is TGCGCCAGCAGCTTGGTTCGGACAGGGGGCGAGACCCAGTACTTC. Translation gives CASSLVRTGGETQYF. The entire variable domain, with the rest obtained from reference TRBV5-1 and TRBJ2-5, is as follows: KAGVTQTPRYLIKTRGQQVTLSCSPISGHRSVSWYQQTPGQGLQFLFEYFSETQRNKGNFPGRFSGRQFSNSRSEMNVSTLELGDSALYLCASSLVRTGGETQYFGPGTRLLVL.

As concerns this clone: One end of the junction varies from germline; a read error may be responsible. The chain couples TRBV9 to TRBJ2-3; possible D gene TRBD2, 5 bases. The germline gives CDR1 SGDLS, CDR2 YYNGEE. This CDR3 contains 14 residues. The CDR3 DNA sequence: TGTGCCAGCAGCGTAGTTGGGAGCACGGATACGCAGTATTTT. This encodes CASSVVGSTDTQYF.

The CDR3: CASSLTRRGYGYTF. DNA for the CDR3: TGTGCCAGCAGTCTAACCCGACGCGGCTATGGCTACACCTTC. The chain links TRBV6-6 to TRBJ1-2; D is undetermined. The CDR3 sequence is 14 residues long. V lost 5 bases and J lost 4, with 14 bases in between. Germline V gene lookup returns CDR1 MNHNY and CDR2 SVGAGI (reference sequence).

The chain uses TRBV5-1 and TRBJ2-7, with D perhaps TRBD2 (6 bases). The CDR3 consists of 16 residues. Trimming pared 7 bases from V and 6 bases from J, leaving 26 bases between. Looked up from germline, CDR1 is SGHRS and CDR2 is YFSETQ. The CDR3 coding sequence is TGCGCCAGCTCGGAGCAGATTAGCGGCTTGAGGGGCGAGCAGTACTTC. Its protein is CASSEQISGLRGEQYF.

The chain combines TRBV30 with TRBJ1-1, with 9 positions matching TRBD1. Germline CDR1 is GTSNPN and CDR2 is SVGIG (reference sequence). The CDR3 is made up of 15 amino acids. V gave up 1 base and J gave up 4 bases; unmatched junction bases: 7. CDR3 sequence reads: CAWSARGQGATEAFF. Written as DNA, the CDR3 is TGTGCCTGGAGTGCCCGGGGACAGGGCGCCACTGAAGCTTTCTTT.

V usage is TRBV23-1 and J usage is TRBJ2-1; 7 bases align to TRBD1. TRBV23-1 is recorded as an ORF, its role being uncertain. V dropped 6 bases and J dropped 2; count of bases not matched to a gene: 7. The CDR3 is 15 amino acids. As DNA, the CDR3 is TGCGCCAGCAGCACGACAGGGCGAACCTACAATGAGCAGTTCTTC. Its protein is CASSTTGRTYNEQFF.

CDR3 nucleotide sequence: TGTGCCAGCAGCGTAGCACCGGGGAACACTGAAGCTTTCTTT. Amino acids: CASSVAPGNTEAFF. This sequence joins TRBV9 and TRBJ1-1; no clear D. This CDR3 has 14 amino acids. The V and J ends lost 0 bases and 1 base respectively, with 7 bases between them. Germline values: CDR1 SGDLS, CDR2 YYNGEE.

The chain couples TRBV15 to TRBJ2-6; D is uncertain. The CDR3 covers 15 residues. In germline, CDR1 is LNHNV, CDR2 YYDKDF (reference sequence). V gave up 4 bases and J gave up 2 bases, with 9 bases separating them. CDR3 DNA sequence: TGTGCCACCAGCACCCACACGACTGGGGCCAACGTCCTGACTTTC. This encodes CATSTHTTGANVLTF.

The CDR3, as DNA: TGCAGCGCCGCCGACAGGGGTCAGAACACTGAAGCTTTCTTT. Translated, it gives CSAADRGQNTEAFF. The chain joins TRBV29-1 to TRBJ1-1; 8 bases are a match to TRBD1. The CDR3 spans 14 residues. Trimming at V came to 7 bases and at J to 1 base, leaving 8 bases not matched to a gene. The germline V gene has CDR1 SQVTM and CDR2 ANQGSEA.

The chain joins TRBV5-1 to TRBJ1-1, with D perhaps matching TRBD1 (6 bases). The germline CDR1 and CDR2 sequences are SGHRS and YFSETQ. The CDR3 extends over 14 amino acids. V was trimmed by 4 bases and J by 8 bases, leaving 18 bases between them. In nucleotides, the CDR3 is TGCGCCAGCAGCCGCCGCAACAGGGATCCCGAAGCTTTCTTT. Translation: CASSRRNRDPEAFF.

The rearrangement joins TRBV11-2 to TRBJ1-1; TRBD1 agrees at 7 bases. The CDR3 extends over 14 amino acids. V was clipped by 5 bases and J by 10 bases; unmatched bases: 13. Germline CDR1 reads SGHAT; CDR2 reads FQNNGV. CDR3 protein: CASSIGQAHGSAFF. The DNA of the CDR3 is TGTGCCAGCAGCATCGGACAGGCCCACGGTTCAGCTTTCTTT.

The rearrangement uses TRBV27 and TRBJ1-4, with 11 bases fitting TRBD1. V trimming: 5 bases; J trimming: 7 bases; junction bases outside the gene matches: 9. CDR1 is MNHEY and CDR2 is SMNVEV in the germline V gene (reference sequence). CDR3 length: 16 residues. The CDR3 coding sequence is TGTGCCAGCAGTCCCCGGACAGGGGGCTTCGTTGAAAAACTGTTTTTT. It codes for CASSPRTGGFVEKLFF.

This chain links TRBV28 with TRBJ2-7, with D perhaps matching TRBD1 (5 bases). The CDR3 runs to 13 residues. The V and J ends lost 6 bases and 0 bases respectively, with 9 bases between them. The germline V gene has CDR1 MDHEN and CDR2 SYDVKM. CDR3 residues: CASRRGFSYEQYF. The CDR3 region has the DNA TGTGCCAGCAGAAGGGGATTCTCCTACGAGCAGTACTTC.

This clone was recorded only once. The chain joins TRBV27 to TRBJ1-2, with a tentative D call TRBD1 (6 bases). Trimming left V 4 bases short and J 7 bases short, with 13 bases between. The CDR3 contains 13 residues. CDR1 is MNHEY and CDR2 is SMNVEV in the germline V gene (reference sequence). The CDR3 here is CASSYRGGTGYTF. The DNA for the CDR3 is TGTGCCAGCAGTTATCGGGGGGGCACTGGCTACACCTTC.

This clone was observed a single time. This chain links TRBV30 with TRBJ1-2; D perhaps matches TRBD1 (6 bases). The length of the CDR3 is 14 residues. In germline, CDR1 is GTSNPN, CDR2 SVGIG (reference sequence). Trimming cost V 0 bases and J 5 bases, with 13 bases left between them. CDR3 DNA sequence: TGTGCCTGGAGTGTACACGGGACAAATTATGGCTACACCTTC. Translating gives CAWSVHGTNYGYTF.

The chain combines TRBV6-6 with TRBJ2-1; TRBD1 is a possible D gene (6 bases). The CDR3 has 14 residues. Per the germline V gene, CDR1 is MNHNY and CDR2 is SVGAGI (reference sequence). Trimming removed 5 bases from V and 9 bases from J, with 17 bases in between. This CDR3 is CASSGQIGMSEQFF. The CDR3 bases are TGTGCCAGCAGTGGACAGATAGGGATGAGTGAGCAGTTCTTC.

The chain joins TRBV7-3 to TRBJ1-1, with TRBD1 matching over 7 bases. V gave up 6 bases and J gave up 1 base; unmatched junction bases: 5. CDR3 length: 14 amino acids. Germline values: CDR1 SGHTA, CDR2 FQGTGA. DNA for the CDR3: TGTGCCAGCAGGAAAGGACAGGAGAACACTGAAGCTTTCTTT. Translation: CASRKGQENTEAFF.

CDR3 DNA sequence: TGTGCCAGCAGCCCCCTCGGGACAGCACAAGAGACCCAGTACTTC. This encodes CASSPLGTAQETQYF. This chain joins TRBV6-5 and TRBJ2-5; 7 bases fit TRBD1. The germline V gene has CDR1 MNHEY and CDR2 SVGAGI. J lost 2 bases, V lost 6 bases, and 9 bases had no gene match. The CDR3 contains 15 residues.